A single sample gave rise to the 14 T cell receptor beta chains below, sequenced in a study of CD8 T cells in ankylosing spondylitis. TCRdb re-called the 5' RACE reads with MiXCR, one entry per CDR3 protein. The sample lists around 300,000 distinct CDR3 sequences, under 15% occurring once. Source material: blood, either unsorted or a sorted T cell fraction (not recorded which). The receptors were sampled from a male donor with ankylosing spondylitis or in good health (not recorded which).

V gene TRBV20-1 combines with J gene TRBJ1-4; tentatively, D is TRBD1 (5 bases). The CDR3 is 14 amino acids. CDR1 is DFQATT and CDR2 is SNEGSKA in the germline V gene (reference sequence). The V gene lost 0 bases and the J gene lost 8 bases, with 13 bases spanning the gap. CDR3 amino acids: CSARDMGQREKLFF. CDR3 nucleotides: TGCAGTGCTAGAGATATGGGGCAGAGGGAAAAACTGTTTTTT.

The chain is built from TRBV2 and TRBJ2-1; 7 bases are a match to TRBD1. CDR1 and CDR2 (germline): SNHLY, FYNNEI. The CDR3 loop spans 12 amino acids. Unmatched junction bases numbered 9, after V lost 6 bases and J lost 13 bases. The CDR3 is CASRTGNTPQFF. The CDR3 DNA reads as TGTGCCAGCAGGACAGGGAATACGCCTCAGTTCTTC.

This clonotype was observed at least ten times. The J gene is TRBJ2-2, the V gene TRBV12-3 or TRBV12-4, with a weak D call TRBD1 (5 bases). Trimming pared 5 bases from V and 6 bases from J, leaving 10 bases between. The CDR3 has 13 amino acids. This chain's CDR3 is CASSPTGSGELFF. The CDR3 DNA reads TGTGCCAGCAGTCCAACAGGATCCGGGGAGCTGTTTTTT.

The chain carries TRBV10-3 and TRBJ1-1; D remains ambiguous. Deletions cut 4 bases from V and 1 base from J, with 7 bases between. Looked up from germline, CDR1 is ENHRY and CDR2 is SYGVKD. This CDR3 spans 13 amino acids. The CDR3 region has the DNA TGTGCCATCAGTGCGGACCCGAACACTGAAGCTTTCTTT. Amino acid sequence: CAISADPNTEAFF.

The V call is TRBV5-1, the J call TRBJ2-7; 9 nucleotides line up with TRBD2. CDR3 size: 15 residues. V lost 4 bases, J lost 8 bases, and 13 bases stayed unmatched. CDR1 is SGHRS, CDR2 YFSETQ, per germline. The DNA of the CDR3 is TGCGCCAGCAGCCCGGAGTATAGCGGGAGTGATCAGCAGTACTTC. This translates into CASSPEYSGSDQQYF.

The chain employs TRBV5-1 and TRBJ2-6, with D possibly being TRBD1 (6 bases). With 4 bases removed from V and 0 bases from J, the gap between germline ends came to 14 bases. Germline-derived CDR1 and CDR2 are SGHRS and YFSETQ. The CDR3 length is 17 residues. CDR3 residues: CASSNVNRDSGANVLTF. DNA of the CDR3: TGCGCCAGCAGCAATGTTAACAGGGACTCTGGGGCCAACGTCCTGACTTTC.

This clonotype was seen a handful of times. The CDR3: CSVVSGNGNQPQHF. As DNA, the CDR3 is TGCAGCGTTGTTTCTGGGAACGGCAATCAGCCCCAGCATTTT. The rearrangement links TRBV29-1 to TRBJ1-5, with no clear D. The CDR3 extends over 14 amino acids. Germline loops: CDR1 SQVTM, CDR2 ANQGSEA. V lost 4 bases and J lost 2, with 12 bases in between. The variable domain in full, with the rest retrieved from reference TRBV29-1 and TRBJ1-5, is SAVISQKPSRDICQRGTSLTIQCQVDSQVTMMFWYRQQPGQSLTLIATANQGSEATYESGFVIDKFPISRPNLTFSTLTVSNMSPEDSSIYLCSVVSGNGNQPQHFGDGTRLSIL.

The CDR3 coding sequence is TGCAGCGTTCGCCCGGGGGCGCAACCCTTTCAAGAGACCCAGTACTTC. It is translated as CSVRPGAQPFQETQYF. The rearrangement joins TRBV29-1 to TRBJ2-5; D could derive from TRBD1 or TRBD2 (6 bases each). Germline CDR1 SQVTM, CDR2 ANQGSEA. Trimming cost V 5 bases and J 2 bases, with 21 bases left between them. The CDR3 spans 16 residues.

This clonotype was seen a few times. The rearrangement joins TRBV20-1 to TRBJ1-3; 7 bases fit TRBD1. V shed 3 bases, J shed 5 bases, and the junction held 7 bases outside the gene matches. CDR3 length equals 14 residues. Germline CDR1 and CDR2: DFQATT and SNEGSKA (reference sequence). CDR3 DNA sequence: TGCAGTGCTAGTGACAGGGTTTCGAGAAACACCATATATTTT. Translated, it gives CSASDRVSRNTIYF.

This clonotype was seen more than once but under ten times. This sequence joins TRBV4-2 and TRBJ2-3; maybe TRBD2 (5 bases). Trimming took 0 bases from V and 3 from J, leaving 22 bases between them. Germline V gene data show CDR1 as LGHNA and CDR2 as YNFKEQ. CDR3 size: 19 residues. The CDR3 nucleotides are TGTGCCAGCAGCCAAGATCTAGGTGGTCAGCGGAGGCGAACAGATACGCAGTATTTT. Its translation is CASSQDLGGQRRRTDTQYF.

The rearrangement joins TRBV30 to TRBJ2-5, with 9 nucleotides matching TRBD2. Looked up from germline, CDR1 is GTSNPN and CDR2 is SVGIG (reference sequence). The CDR3 loop spans 14 amino acids. Trimming removed 4 bases from V and 1 base from J; junction bases left unmatched: 4. This chain's CDR3 is CAWTSGVIQETQYF. DNA for the CDR3: TGTGCCTGGACTAGCGGGGTAATCCAAGAGACCCAGTACTTC.

J is TRBJ1-1 and V is TRBV18; weak D call: TRBD1 (6 bases). This CDR3 is built from 17 residues. In germline, CDR1 is KGHSH, CDR2 LQKENI. Trimming removed 2 bases from V and 1 base from J, with 17 bases in between. This chain's CDR3 is CASSPSEGGMGNTEAFF. DNA for the CDR3: TGTGCCAGCTCACCATCCGAGGGGGGGATGGGGAACACTGAAGCTTTCTTT.

This clonotype turned up a few times. The V call is TRBV5-5, the J call TRBJ2-3; D remains unclear. The CDR3 runs to 12 residues. V lost 1 base and J lost 9, with 9 bases in between. Germline V gives CDR1 SGHKS, CDR2 YYEKEE (reference sequence). The CDR3 DNA reads TGTGCCAGCAGCTTGAGCGAGATCACGCAGTATTTT. It encodes CASSLSEITQYF. The full variable domain, rest sourced from reference TRBV5-5 and TRBJ2-3, is DAGVTQSPTHLIKTRGQQVTLRCSPISGHKSVSWYQQVLGQGPQFIFQYYEKEERGRGNFPDRFSARQFPNYSSELNVNALLLGDSALYLCASSLSEITQYFGPGTRLTVL.

This clonotype was observed at least ten times. V gene TRBV5-1 combines with J gene TRBJ1-2, with D unclear. The CDR3 runs to 14 residues. The V gene lost 0 bases and the J gene lost 0 bases, with 6 bases spanning the gap. The germline CDR1 and CDR2 sequences are SGHRS and YFSETQ. CDR3 DNA sequence: TGCGCCAGCAGCTTGGGCGAAGCTAACTATGGCTACACCTTC. Translated: CASSLGEANYGYTF.